These 14 T cell receptor beta chains were sequenced from one sample in a study of T-cell reconstitution after alpha-beta-depleted transplantation in children. The TCRbeta library incorporated unique molecular identifiers. TCRdb re-called the PCR reads with MiXCR, one entry per CDR3 protein. The sample shows approximately 490,000 distinct CDR3 sequences, approximately 12% of them seen only once. Sample: PBMCs from the stem cell graft donor, taken from the stem cell graft. These receptors all come from a human donor who donated a stem cell graft to a child with combined immunodeficiency.

This sequence joins TRBV7-9 and TRBJ2-7; 9 bases map to TRBD1. The J segment lost 7 bases and the V segment lost 5 bases, leaving 12 bases of the junction unmatched. The CDR3 loop spans 15 amino acids. Germline values: CDR1 SEHNR, CDR2 FQNEAQ (reference sequence). CDR3 nucleotide sequence: TGTGCCAGCAGCCCGAGGACAGGGGAGGGAGAAGAGCAGTACTTC. Its protein is CASSPRTGEGEEQYF.

The chain combines TRBV14 with TRBJ2-7; 8 bases align to TRBD1. V dropped 5 bases and J dropped 3; count of bases not matched to a gene: 9. This CDR3 spans 15 amino acids. Germline lookup yields CDR1 SGHDN and CDR2 FVKESK. CDR3 sequence: CASSIRDRRLYEQYF. For the CDR3, the DNA is TGTGCCAGCAGCATACGGGACAGGAGACTCTACGAGCAGTACTTC. Using reference TRBV14 and TRBJ2-7 for the parts outside the CDR3, the full variable domain is EAGVTQFPSHSVIEKGQTVTLRCDPISGHDNLYWYRRVMGKEIKFLLHFVKESKQDESGMPNNRFLAERTGGTYSTLKVQPAELEDSGVYFCASSIRDRRLYEQYFGPGTRLTVT.

The chain has TRBV6-2 or TRBV6-3 and TRBJ2-1; TRBD2 matches 11 bases. The CDR3 length is 17 residues. Per the germline V gene, CDR1 is MNHEY and CDR2 is SVGEGT. The V gene end was trimmed by 5 bases and the J gene end by 9 bases; junction bases not matched to a gene: 15. This CDR3 reads CASSNPLLAGDMPEQFF. The CDR3 nucleotides are TGTGCCAGCAGTAACCCCCTACTAGCGGGAGATATGCCTGAGCAGTTCTTC.

This clonotype was seen more than once but under ten times. V is TRBV3-1 and J is TRBJ2-7; D possibly corresponds to TRBD2 (6 bases). This CDR3 spans 14 amino acids. Germline lookup yields CDR1 LGHDT and CDR2 YNNKEL (reference sequence). V lost 5 bases, J lost 2 bases, and 13 bases lay in between. The CDR3 sequence is CASSSGLPAYEQYF. The CDR3 DNA is TGTGCCAGCAGCTCCGGACTACCCGCCTACGAGCAGTACTTC.

This clonotype occurred many times. The chain couples TRBV30 to TRBJ2-1; 15 bases are a match to TRBD2. The CDR3 loop spans 16 amino acids. Germline V gene lookup returns CDR1 GTSNPN and CDR2 SVGIG (reference sequence). V lost 4 bases to trimming and J lost 7 bases; unmatched junction nucleotides: 8. CDR3 sequence reads: CAWNVGTSGRSNEQFF. The CDR3 DNA follows: TGTGCCTGGAACGTCGGGACTAGCGGGAGGAGTAATGAGCAGTTCTTC.

This clonotype was detected only a few times. The chain uses TRBV7-2 and TRBJ2-7; tentatively, D is TRBD2 (5 bases). The V gene's germline CDR1 is SGHTA and CDR2 FQGNSA. The CDR3 covers 13 residues. V lost 5 bases, J lost 4 bases, and 12 bases lay in between. The CDR3 region has the DNA TGTGCCAGCAGCCCAAGGACTGGTTACGAGCAGTACTTC. This sequence encodes CASSPRTGYEQYF.

A few counts support this clonotype. This rearrangement joins TRBV20-1 to TRBJ1-4, with 11 nucleotides matching TRBD1. CDR1 DFQATT and CDR2 SNEGSKA come from the germline V gene (reference sequence). The CDR3 is made up of 14 amino acids. Trimming at V came to 5 bases and at J to 6 bases, leaving 5 bases not matched to a gene. The CDR3 loop reads CSAQPGQGDEKLFF. CDR3 sequence (DNA): TGCAGTGCTCAACCGGGACAGGGGGATGAAAAACTGTTTTTT.

This clonotype was seen ten or more times. The chain is built from TRBV15 and TRBJ2-7; D is possibly TRBD1 (5 bases). The CDR3 loop spans 14 amino acids. The V gene lost 1 base and the J gene lost 0 bases, with 7 bases spanning the gap. The V gene's germline CDR1 is LNHNV and CDR2 YYDKDF (reference sequence). The CDR3 DNA follows: TGTGCCACCAGCAGAGGTGACAGCTCCTACGAGCAGTACTTC. Translation gives CATSRGDSSYEQYF. Looking up the rest from reference TRBV15 and TRBJ2-7 gives the full variable domain: DAMVIQNPRYQVTQFGKPVTLSCSQTLNHNVMYWYQQKSSQAPKLLFHYYDKDFNNEADTPDNFQSRRPNTSFCFLDIRSPGLGDTAMYLCATSRGDSSYEQYFGPGTRLTVT.

The sample holds a few counts of this clonotype. V and J are TRBV20-1 and TRBJ1-6; maybe TRBD1 (6 bases). The V and J ends lost 1 base and 0 bases respectively, with 10 bases between them. The CDR3 is made up of 16 amino acids. The germline V gene encodes CDR1 DFQATT and CDR2 SNEGSKA (reference sequence). This CDR3 is CSARGQASSYNSPLHF. The CDR3 DNA follows: TGCAGTGCTAGAGGACAGGCGAGCTCCTATAATTCACCCCTCCACTTT.

Ten or more counts support this clonotype. The rearrangement links TRBV6-2 or TRBV6-3 to TRBJ2-1; 10 positions match TRBD2. The CDR3 contains 19 residues. CDR1 and CDR2 (germline): MNHEY, SVGEGT. V lost 6 bases to trimming and J lost 6 bases; unmatched junction nucleotides: 20. CDR3 amino acids: CASSPTLTPSGRTINEQFF. The DNA of the CDR3 is TGTGCCAGCAGCCCTACCCTGACGCCTAGCGGGAGAACTATCAATGAGCAGTTCTTC.

This clonotype was picked up a small number of times. The chain is built from TRBV9 and TRBJ2-1; D might be TRBD2 (5 bases). In germline, CDR1 is SGDLS, CDR2 YYNGEE. CDR3 length: 17 amino acids. Trimming stripped 1 base from V and 0 bases from J, with 14 bases between. CDR3 amino acids: CASSVSRETSSYNEQFF. CDR3 DNA sequence: TGTGCCAGCAGCGTATCACGGGAAACTTCCTCCTACAATGAGCAGTTCTTC.

The sample holds a few counts of this clonotype. The chain joins TRBV12-3 or TRBV12-4 to TRBJ2-3; 13 nucleotides match TRBD2. With 5 bases clipped from V and 1 base from J, the junction kept 9 bases outside the gene matches. The CDR3 runs to 18 residues. The CDR3 DNA follows: TGTGCCAGCAGTGCGACTAGCGGGGGGCCCCTAGGCACAGATACGCAGTATTTT. Translated, it gives CASSATSGGPLGTDTQYF.

The rearrangement links TRBV15 to TRBJ2-2; possibly TRBD1 or TRBD2 for D (6 bases each). Germline lookup yields CDR1 LNHNV and CDR2 YYDKDF (reference sequence). The CDR3 sequence is 13 residues long. V dropped 5 bases and J dropped 6 bases, with 10 bases sitting between them. CDR3 sequence: CATSVRGAGELFF. For the CDR3, the DNA is TGTGCCACCAGCGTGAGGGGGGCCGGGGAGCTGTTTTTT.

V gene TRBV6-5 combines with J gene TRBJ1-1; D uncertain. The CDR3 consists of 14 residues. V lost 0 bases to trimming and J lost 4 bases, with 9 bases between them. Germline V lookup: CDR1 MNHEY, CDR2 SVGAGI. CDR3 nucleotides: TGTGCCAGCAGTTACTCGGTGGGCCCCACTGAAGCTTTCTTT. It codes for CASSYSVGPTEAFF.